One sample yielded the 29 T cell receptor beta chains listed below, sequenced in a study of Graves' ophthalmopathy and Graves' hyperthyroidism. For repertoire sequencing, the TCR beta CDR3 regions were amplified from RNA transcripts. First-round RT-PCR employed HTBI primers, with a second-round multiplex PCR after it. TCRdb reprocessed the multiplex PCR reads via MiXCR and lists one record per CDR3 protein. Among about 220,000 distinct CDR3 sequences listed, 20% to 25% were seen once. Sequenced sample: peripheral blood. The receptor set was obtained from a woman aged 45-60 years with Graves' ophthalmopathy.

The chain uses TRBV28 and TRBJ2-7; D gene uncertain. Germline V lookup: CDR1 MDHEN, CDR2 SYDVKM. Deletions cut 2 bases from V and 2 bases from J, with 7 bases between. The CDR3 contains 13 residues. CDR3 DNA: TGTGCCAGCAGTTTACCACTTACCTACGAGCAGTACTTC. This codes for CASSLPLTYEQYF.

This clonotype was counted many times. The chain carries TRBV6-2 or TRBV6-3 and TRBJ2-5; D is perhaps TRBD2 (5 bases). The CDR3 consists of 13 residues. Trimming removed 6 bases from V and 1 base from J, with 9 bases in between. Germline values: CDR1 MNHEY, CDR2 SVGEGT. DNA of the CDR3: TGTGCCAGCAGAACTAGTGCCCAAGAGACCCAGTACTTC. Protein: CASRTSAQETQYF.

This clonotype was counted ten times or more. The genes are TRBV11-3 and TRBJ1-1, with D perhaps matching TRBD1 (5 bases). With 6 bases removed from V and 1 base from J, the gap between germline ends came to 12 bases. The CDR3 totals 14 residues. Germline assignment: CDR1 SGHNT and CDR2 YENEEA. CDR3 region: CASSKTGGNTEAFF. The CDR3, as DNA: TGTGCCAGCAGTAAAACCGGGGGGAACACTGAAGCTTTCTTT. The variable domain in full, with the rest retrieved from reference TRBV11-3 and TRBJ1-1, is EAGVVQSPRYKIIEKKQPVAFWCNPISGHNTLYWYLQNLGQGPELLIRYENEEAVDDSQLPKDRFSAERLKGVDSTLKIQPAELGDSAVYLCASSKTGGNTEAFFGQGTRLTVV.

This clonotype was found many times. The rearrangement joins TRBV3-1 to TRBJ2-7; tentatively, D is TRBD1 or TRBD2 (5 bases each). This CDR3 has 15 residues. The ends were cut back, 2 bases at V and 5 bases at J, with 16 bases in the middle. Per germline, CDR1 LGHDT and CDR2 YNNKEL (reference sequence). The CDR3 DNA reads TGTGCCAGCAGCCAAATCTCGGGGCTATCTGACGAGCAGTACTTC. Translated: CASSQISGLSDEQYF.

V and J are TRBV12-3 or TRBV12-4 and TRBJ1-2; TRBD1 might be the D (6 bases). With 2 bases removed from V and 10 bases from J, the gap between germline ends came to 14 bases. This CDR3 comprises 13 residues. CDR3 nucleotides: TGTGCCAGCAGTTTAATGGCAGGGGTAGACTACACCTTC. Protein: CASSLMAGVDYTF.

This clonotype was counted a few times. This chain joins TRBV3-1 and TRBJ1-1; D uncertain. This CDR3 has 13 residues. V was shortened by 4 bases and J by 4 bases, with 10 bases between the two germline ends. From germline, CDR1 is LGHDT and CDR2 YNNKEL (reference sequence). CDR3 coding DNA: TGTGCCAGCAGCCGCGAGGGAGGCACTGAAGCTTTCTTT. It is translated as CASSREGGTEAFF.

There are many counts of this clonotype. V is TRBV7-2 and J is TRBJ1-1, with D uncertain. The CDR3 runs 13 residues. Germline V gene sequence: CDR1 SGHTA, CDR2 FQGNSA. Trimming shortened V by 5 bases and J by 5 bases, and 12 bases separated the two germline ends. The DNA of the CDR3 is TGTGCCAGCAGCCCCTGGAGAAATACTGAAGCTTTCTTT. Translated: CASSPWRNTEAFF.

This clonotype has more than one count but fewer than ten. This sequence joins TRBV11-2 and TRBJ2-7; 13 bases align to TRBD2. The CDR3 extends over 18 amino acids. The junction had 12 bases not matched to a gene; V was cut back by 5 bases and J by 2 bases. From germline, CDR1 is SGHAT and CDR2 FQNNGV. The CDR3 DNA reads TGTGCCAGCAGCGAAACCGGGACTAGCGGGATTAAGCCCTACGAGCAGTACTTC. It codes for CASSETGTSGIKPYEQYF.

This clonotype came up many times. The chain carries TRBV12-3 or TRBV12-4 and TRBJ1-5; D gene uncertain. V shed 3 bases and J shed 2 bases, with 8 bases lying between them. The CDR3 runs 14 residues. The CDR3 DNA follows: TGTGCCAGCAGTTTGCTTACAGGCAATCAGCCCCAGCATTTT. Amino acid sequence: CASSLLTGNQPQHF.

This clonotype has a single count. Since a much larger clone is just one base distant, this may be a read error. This sequence joins TRBV7-3 and TRBJ1-3; D might be TRBD1 (5 bases). Germline V gives CDR1 SGHTA, CDR2 FQGTGA. This CDR3 is built from 13 residues. The CDR3 here is CVSREGTGNTIYF. The CDR3 nucleotides are TGTGTCAGCAGGGAGGGTACTGGAAACACCATATATTTT.

At least ten counts were recorded for this clonotype. CDR3 sequence: CASSSTGAIYGYTF. The CDR3 DNA sequence: TGTGCCAGCAGTTCGACAGGGGCTATCTATGGCTACACCTTC. The chain uses TRBV25-1 and TRBJ1-2, with TRBD1 matching over 8 bases. The J segment lost 4 bases and the V segment lost 5 bases, leaving 6 bases of the junction unmatched. The CDR3 totals 14 residues. The germline gives CDR1 MGHDK, CDR2 SYGVNS.

This clonotype has ten or more counts. The chain combines TRBV6-1 with TRBJ2-2; 7 positions match TRBD2. CDR3 length: 16 residues. Germline V gene lookup returns CDR1 MNHNS and CDR2 SASEGT. Germline trimming cut 4 bases from V and 4 bases from J; bases unmatched to any gene: 9. CDR3 in DNA: TGTGCCAGCAGTGGCACCGGGACTACCTCCACCGGGGAGCTGTTTTTT. Amino acids: CASSGTGTTSTGELFF.

The chain combines TRBV6-2 or TRBV6-3 with TRBJ2-5; TRBD1 agrees at 8 bases. The length of the CDR3 is 15 residues. V trimming: 8 bases; J trimming: 4 bases; junction bases outside the gene matches: 12. CDR1 MNHEY and CDR2 SVGEGT come from the germline V gene. The CDR3 DNA reads as TGTGCCAGCGATGAGGGACAGGTGGTGGGAGAGACCCAGTACTTC. This translates into CASDEGQVVGETQYF.

The chain recombines TRBV6-5 with TRBJ2-4, with TRBD1 matching over 9 bases. Germline assignment: CDR1 MNHEY and CDR2 SVGAGI. The CDR3 covers 13 residues. With V trimmed by 6 bases and J by 6 bases, 3 bases remained unmatched. The CDR3 reads CASSGTGINIQYF. The DNA for the CDR3 is TGTGCCAGCAGCGGGACAGGGATAAACATTCAGTACTTC.

This clonotype has at least ten counts. The J gene is TRBJ2-7, the V gene TRBV2, with D uncertain. This CDR3 spans 10 amino acids. The V and J ends lost 6 bases and 6 bases respectively, with 6 bases between them. Germline V lookup: CDR1 SNHLY, CDR2 FYNNEI. For the CDR3, the DNA is TGTGCCAGCAGAGGCGGCGAGCAGTACTTC. It translates to CASRGGEQYF. The full variable domain, rest sourced from reference TRBV2 and TRBJ2-7, is EPEVTQTPSHQVTQMGQEVILRCVPISNHLYFYWYRQILGQKVEFLVSFYNNEISEKSEIFDDQFSVERPDGSNFTLKIRSTKLEDSAMYFCASRGGEQYFGPGTRLTVT.

This clonotype was recorded many times. The V gene is TRBV11-3, the J gene TRBJ2-7; 8 bases are shared with TRBD2. Germline V gene data show CDR1 as SGHNT and CDR2 as YENEEA. This CDR3 has 16 residues. The V segment lost 4 bases and the J segment 5 bases; nucleotides outside the gene matches: 13. The CDR3 DNA sequence: TGTGCCAGCAGCTCCCCAGGGACTAGAGTGATTCACGAGCAGTACTTC. Its protein product is CASSSPGTRVIHEQYF.

In its sample, this clonotype was seen many times. The J gene is TRBJ2-5, the V gene TRBV3-1; D gene unclear. CDR3 size: 13 residues. Between the trimmed V and J ends, which lost 4 bases and 0 bases, there was a span of 6 bases. The germline V gene has CDR1 LGHDT and CDR2 YNNKEL (reference sequence). The CDR3 reads CASSLDNQETQYF. The CDR3 DNA is TGTGCCAGCAGCCTAGACAACCAAGAGACCCAGTACTTC.

This clonotype was seen many times. This chain joins TRBV6-5 and TRBJ1-1; D is unresolved. CDR3 length: 12 residues. The V gene's germline CDR1 is MNHEY and CDR2 SVGAGI. V was pared by 6 bases and J by 5 bases, with 10 bases between. The DNA for the CDR3 is TGTGCCAGCAGCTCAAGGGATACTGAAGCTTTCTTT. Amino acid sequence: CASSSRDTEAFF.

This clonotype was recorded at least ten times. The chain combines TRBV20-1 with TRBJ2-7; weak D call: TRBD2 (6 bases). Germline V gene sequence: CDR1 DFQATT, CDR2 SNEGSKA (reference sequence). The CDR3 consists of 12 residues. Trimming shortened V by 7 bases and J by 1 base, and 11 bases separated the two germline ends. CDR3 sequence (DNA): TGCAGTGGCCTAGCGAGGTCCTACGAGCAGTACTTC. Protein product: CSGLARSYEQYF.

This clonotype was observed many times. This chain joins TRBV15 and TRBJ2-7, with D perhaps matching TRBD1 (5 bases). CDR1 is LNHNV and CDR2 is YYDKDF in the germline V gene (reference sequence). Trimming took 3 bases from V and 5 from J, leaving 26 bases between them. This CDR3 is built from 18 residues. CDR3 region: CATSREPGGAGWMDEQYF. CDR3 bases: TGTGCCACCAGCAGGGAACCGGGTGGGGCAGGGTGGATGGACGAGCAGTACTTC.

The rearrangement joins TRBV2 to TRBJ2-7; a weak D match, TRBD1 (6 bases). Per the germline V gene, CDR1 is SNHLY and CDR2 is FYNNEI. V was shortened by 6 bases and J by 5 bases, with 17 bases between the two germline ends. This CDR3 region has 14 residues. This CDR3 is CASRGVGRGHEQYF. The DNA of the CDR3 is TGTGCCAGCAGAGGGGTCGGCAGGGGCCACGAGCAGTACTTC.

This clonotype was counted only a few times. The rearrangement uses TRBV5-1 and TRBJ2-5; TRBD2 matches at 7 bases. The CDR3 runs 13 residues. Per the germline V gene, CDR1 is SGHRS and CDR2 is YFSETQ. V dropped 4 bases and J dropped 5; count of bases not matched to a gene: 5. In DNA, the CDR3 is TGCGCCAGCAGCCCGGGACTATCCGAGACCCAGTACTTC. Translation: CASSPGLSETQYF.

Note on this clonotype: This may arise from a read error, as a much more abundant clone is one base away. The chain carries TRBV11-2 and TRBJ2-7; 10 bases map to TRBD1. The germline CDR1 and CDR2 sequences are SGHAT and FQNNGV. V gave up 5 bases and J gave up 0 bases; unmatched junction bases: 4. This CDR3 region has 15 residues. CDR3 nucleotide sequence: TGTGCCAGCAGCGTGGGACAGGGGTACTCCTACGAGCAGTACTTC. Protein sequence: CASSVGQGYSYEQYF. The whole variable domain, filled in from reference TRBV11-2 and TRBJ2-7, reads EAGVAQSPRYKIIEKRQSVAFWCNPISGHATLYWYQQILGQGPKLLIQFQNNGVVDDSQLPKDRFSAERLKGVDSTLKIQPAKLEDSAVYLCASSVGQGYSYEQYFGPGTRLTVT.

This clonotype was observed many times. This sequence joins TRBV6-2 or TRBV6-3 and TRBJ1-3; no clear D. Germline CDR1 and CDR2: MNHEY and SVGEGT. This CDR3 spans 17 amino acids. Deletions cut 0 bases from V and 9 bases from J, with 21 bases between. The CDR3 DNA reads TGTGCCAGCAGTTACTCGATTCTCACGTTAGCCCGCGGCACCATATATTTT. This gives the protein CASSYSILTLARGTIYF.

J is TRBJ1-1 and V is TRBV20-1, with D uncertain. The CDR3 contains 12 residues. Germline V gene data show CDR1 as DFQATT and CDR2 as SNEGSKA (reference sequence). Deletions cut 3 bases from V and 2 bases from J, with 7 bases between. The CDR3 DNA is TGCAGTGCTAGTCCGGGAAACACTGAAGCTTTCTTT. This encodes CSASPGNTEAFF.

This clonotype was detected many times. This sequence joins TRBV6-1 and TRBJ1-5, with D uncertain. Trimming left V 8 bases short and J 12 bases short, with 14 bases between. This CDR3 region has 11 residues. Germline CDR1 reads MNHNS; CDR2 reads SASEGT. CDR3 sequence: CASPEGLGQHF. In DNA form, the CDR3 reads TGTGCCAGCCCTGAAGGGTTGGGCCAGCATTTT.

The chain combines TRBV6-2 or TRBV6-3 with TRBJ2-7, with D maybe TRBD2 (5 bases). CDR3 length: 12 amino acids. CDR1 is MNHEY, CDR2 SVGEGT, per germline. V shed 4 bases and J shed 12 bases, with 16 bases lying between them. The CDR3 region has the DNA TGTGCCAGCAGTTCCATACTAGATAGGCGGTACTTC. This encodes CASSSILDRRYF.

This clonotype appeared many times. The rearrangement joins TRBV6-1 to TRBJ1-5; 7 nucleotides align to TRBD1. V shed 4 bases, J shed 3 bases, and the junction held 9 bases outside the gene matches. Germline CDR1 MNHNS, CDR2 SASEGT. CDR3 length: 16 residues. This chain's CDR3 is CASSGSVGQTNQPQHF. CDR3 nucleotide sequence: TGTGCCAGCAGTGGGAGCGTGGGACAGACCAATCAGCCCCAGCATTTT.

The rearrangement uses TRBV24-1 and TRBJ2-5; 10 bases are shared with TRBD1. Trimming at V came to 3 bases and at J to 2 bases, leaving 5 bases not matched to a gene. This CDR3 has 16 residues. CDR1 KGHDR and CDR2 SFDVKD come from the germline V gene. The CDR3 sequence is CATSDPGQGPQETQYF. For the CDR3, the DNA is TGTGCCACCAGTGATCCGGGACAGGGGCCGCAAGAGACCCAGTACTTC.